This T cell receptor (beta chain) was sequenced for a study of Ad26.COV2.S vaccination and SARS-CoV-2 variants. TCRdb keeps only in-frame clones here, not all; method: immunoSEQ multiplex PCR. The sample has just under 250,000 clones, roughly 90% seen once. The germline V gene has CDR1 DFQATT and CDR2 SNEGSKA (reference sequence). The germline V and J ends were trimmed by 5 bases and 6 bases, with 11 bases remaining between them. CDR3 size: 11 residues. This sample's treatment: about 20 received Ad26.COV2.S at low or high dose, single or two shots; 5 received placebo; per-sample allocation not given. Samples came from day 63 after the first vaccine or placebo injection.

The TCR sequence derives from a person aged 18-65 years who received the Ad26.COV2.S COVID-19 vaccine or a placebo. The V gene is TRBV20-1, the J gene TRBJ2-7; TRBD1 is a possible D gene (6 bases). This material consisted of peripheral blood, taken in a trial of Ad26.COV2.S vaccine versus placebo. CDR3 protein: CSARTGSEQYF. CDR3 sequence (DNA): TGCAGTGCTCGAACAGGGTCCGAGCAGTACTTC.